The entry below describes one T cell receptor (beta chain). The antigen it recognizes is unknown. The input lacks base qualities; no much larger clone sits a single base away. The cohort comprised under 700 healthy bone marrow donors. At the time of sampling, every cohort member was nominally healthy, though immune exposures that went unrecorded were likely present. Of the 666 cohort members, around 290 had positive CMV serostatus and approximately 400 had negative CMV serostatus, and CMV serostatus was not recorded for the donor. Each donor provided a peripheral blood sample, and peripheral blood mononuclear cells were used for TCR beta sequencing. The Qiagen DNeasy Blood Extraction Kit was used to extract genomic DNA from the blood cell samples. Reading the germline V gene (reference sequence) gives CDR1 LNHDA and CDR2 SQIVND. Germline trimming: 5 bases from V, 8 bases from J; junction bases outside gene matches: 9. Its CDR3 holds 14 amino acids, cysteine through phenylalanine. Kept here is only the CDR3 DNA, which spans 42 bases and is read in frame from base 1.

This specimen belongs to a study of cytomegalovirus exposure and HLA in healthy donors (TCRdb year 2017). About the full investigation: In an earlier analysis of roughly 590 of the donors, approximately 260 Gb of sequence data and 117 million unique TCR beta sequences from roughly 200 million T cells were reported. Roughly 310 gigabases of sequencing data and roughly 90 million unique TCR sequences were included in an early release covering roughly 600 HLA-typed donors. The genetic ancestry cluster associated with self-reported Caucasian donors included 70% to 85% of the roughly 400 genotyped donors. The study aimed to test whether cataloging public T cell receptors could reveal signatures of past pathogen exposure. The study profiled the T cell repertoires of about 720 subjects by immunosequencing and related them to cytomegalovirus serostatus. A separate validation cohort of approximately 120 different subjects was used in addition to the roughly 670-subject first cohort. The study combined high-throughput TCR immunosequencing, statistical association of individual TCRs with disease status, and machine learning to predict cytomegalovirus infection status. To study patterns of TCR occurrence, a later analysis re-analyzed previously published TCR beta repertoires from 666 donors and added high-resolution HLA genotyping. Rather than drawing on any new phenotypic data, the later analysis identified candidate immune exposures from TCR beta sequences and the way those sequences occurred across donors. To decide whether each TCR beta V gene segment behaved as functional or pseudogenic, an earlier analysis of approximately 600 of the donors relied on high-throughput TCR beta sequencing. Alongside the repertoire data, information on donor age, sex, ethnicity and CMV serostatus was compiled. In a later genetic analysis, genome-wide SNP genotypes for 398 of the 666 donors were used, and that subset was treated as a discovery cohort. All discovery cohort repertoires had been generated on a single sequencing platform. HLA typing covered class I and class II loci at four-digit resolution. Typing coverage differed by locus: A, B, C, DRB1 and DQB1 were typed in roughly 620-630 donors, DQA1 in 522, DPA1 in 600 to 610, and DPB1 in 450 to 480. Roughly 5 DR-DQ haplotypes were handled as single units for association and clustering because linkage in the cohort was strong. On average, over 200,000 unique TCR beta nucleotide sequences were sequenced per donor among more than 350 genotyped donors of the cohort, with around 19% of those sequences being non-productive. What the work shows at the level of the full study, not this receptor alone: The classifier was reported to diagnose cytomegalovirus status with high specificity and sensitivity in both the original cohort and the validation cohort. Linkage disequilibrium might explain the correlated functional status among segregating V segments, but an unknown experimental factor could not be excluded. At a false discovery rate of 0.05, a later analysis linked 15,000 to 20,000 TCR beta sequences to specific HLA alleles. A later analysis found that most CMV-associated TCR beta chains appeared HLA-restricted, with HLA associations seemingly driven largely by CMV exposure. Because counts were too low, approximately 15 rarely observed V segments, including chromosome 9 orphons, were excluded from the earlier analysis of under 650 of the donors. Only TCR beta chains were sequenced in this cohort, and the absence of alpha or paired-chain data limited detectable features. The sequencing pipeline was judged likely to have produced a cluster of highly shared sequence variants as a technical artifact. Sequencing depth was assumed to be roughly uniform across donors in the presence/absence analyses, though that assumption may not hold. An association between a missense DCLRE1C variant and V-gene and J-gene trimming of TCR beta chains was found in a later genetic analysis and replicated in an independent cohort. In vitro tests confirmed that a few of the cytomegalovirus-associated TCR beta chains recognize cytomegalovirus antigens. A total of 150 to 200 TCR beta chains were listed by the study as associated with cytomegalovirus. Assigning TCR associations to individual alleles was difficult when HLA alleles, especially DR and DQ, strongly co-occurred. A further reported finding was that TCR beta sequences accurately predicted the HLA-A and HLA-B alleles for most subjects in the first cohort. Some IMGT-functional V segments, including TRBV6-2 and TRBV6-3, could not be told apart with the 87-base-pair reads, so those segments were excluded. It was suggested by the authors that the approach could potentially be generalized to other disease states and immunological phenotypes. Most TCR sequences were seen in very few donors, while some public TCRs were found in many individuals. Compared with the approximately 670-donor mean, donors in an Asian-associated ancestry cluster had fewer N-insertions in productive TCRs, according to a later genetic analysis. In a later analysis, TCR association rates were found to vary across HLA loci, with the most associated TCRs seen for DRB1 alleles and the fewest for HLA-C alleles. In an earlier analysis of roughly 560 of the donors, most TCR beta V segments were observed in productive rearrangements about 87% or about 30% of the time, broadly matching IMGT annotations. Because some donors lacked HLA typing at each locus, the association tests relied only on the typed subset. In a later analysis, HLA-associated TCR beta chains showed more clonal expansion and lower generation probabilities than non-associated chains that were equally common. According to a later analysis, parvovirus B19, influenza, CMV and Epstein-Barr virus appeared linked to several top co-occurrence clusters. The only immune exposure information available for the cohort was CMV serostatus.

To prepare the library, the immunoSEQ multiplex PCR assay was applied. For the multiplex PCR, a mixture combining 60 forward primers for TCR Vbeta segments and 13 reverse primers for TCR Jbeta segments was used. A multiplex PCR assay on genomic DNA amplified the CDR3 region of rearranged TCR beta genes. On the Illumina HiSeq System, the amplified TCR beta libraries were sequenced as 87-base-pair reads. Per the original workflow: Across the 500 to 700 repertoires, a later analysis counted tens of millions of unique TCR beta chains, some 11 million of which were shared by at least two donors. Raw reads were error-corrected and collapsed into unique sequences with a nearest-neighbor algorithm that merged closely related sequences to remove PCR and sequencing errors. Alignment of CDR3 sequences to IMGT reference sequences was used to assign V, D and J gene segments. Each retained sequence needed at least a six-nucleotide match to both a V gene segment and a J gene segment. Rearrangements were called productive when the CDR3 lacked stop codons and stayed in frame with V and J; all others were non-productive. Following IMGT convention, CDR3 was defined as the stretch from the second conserved V-encoded cysteine to the conserved J-encoded phenylalanine. The earlier analysis of about 500 of the donors excluded sequences that lacked an unambiguous match to a single V gene segment. An earlier analysis of 587 of the donors classified V segments as functional when productive rearrangements were above 56.7% and as segregating when the standard deviation between donors was above 5%. A statistical classification framework was built for diagnosing cytomegalovirus status from the catalog of TCR beta chain sequences. V and J gene assignment, in a later analysis, came from comparing TCR nucleotide sequences with IMGT/GENE-DB human TR gene sequences. In a later analysis, CDR3 sequences and most-parsimonious VDJ recombination scenarios were assigned using the TCRdist pipeline. A later analysis defined each TCR beta chain by its CDR3 amino acid sequence plus V-gene family, and excluded reads lacking a unique V-gene family. As a way to deal with suspected cross-contamination and a sequencing artifact, a later analysis dropped 450 to 700 nucleotide sequences that were highly shared and had low generation probability. A later analysis calculated a clonal expansion index for each public chain from normalized within-repertoire ranks of inferred template counts. In a later analysis, generation probabilities were computed using a VDJ recombination model fitted to out-of-frame rearrangements, and the results were checked against IGoR. In a later analysis, hypergeometric tests were used to score TCR-TCR, TCR-HLA and TCR-CMV co-occurrence, with a repertoire-size bias correction applied to TCR pairs. In a later analysis, false discovery rates were estimated by permuting HLA or CMV assignments 20 times. In a later analysis, co-occurring TCRs were grouped using DBSCAN, with TCRdist sequence similarity added in when clustering inside HLA-allele-positive subsets. Repertoires with fewer than 30,000 or more than 120,000 public chains were left out of co-occurrence clustering, as were four to six repertoires with anomalous nucleotide sharing. Entries here come from immuneACCESS through TCRdb and include only in-frame sequences with V and J called. Some clones fail to appear in such tables; in the studies checked, an unresolved V gene covers under half of the shortfall, and the cause of the remainder is unknown. That table gives V, J and clone size, and the DNA gave D and trimming. The sample has under 200,000 clones on record, roughly 80% of them singletons. The ten biggest clones cover more than 1.5% of the sample.

The sequence is built from TRBV19 and TRBJ2-1; 7 bases in the middle match TRBD1. This clonotype was sampled from a human donor in good health. Sequenced: PBMCs. In nucleotides, the sequence is TGTGCCAGTAGTCCCGGGACAGCCACCCATGAGCAGTTCTTC. Its product reads: CASSPGTATHEQFF.